The clone carrying this TCR beta chain showed up just once. Its antigen is unknown. The PCR employed 60 Vbeta primers together with 13 Jbeta primers. The method was immunoSEQ multiplex PCR; TCRdb's version includes in-frame clones alone and lacks a portion of them. The sample has nearly 100,000 clones, around 69% seen once. This entry belongs to a study of cytomegalovirus exposure and HLA in healthy donors. Study-wide context: Across roughly 400 genotyped donors, approximately 80% landed in the Caucasian-associated ancestry cluster.

Broader study findings: An ancestry cluster, one associated with Asian ancestry, reportedly showed fewer N-insertions than the roughly 670-donor mean in a later analysis. Specific recognition of CMV antigens was confirmed in vitro for three chains (all CMV-associated).

V gave up 0 bases and J gave up 0 bases, with 7 bases separating them. The V gene's germline CDR1 is SGDLS and CDR2 YYNGEE. The CDR3 is 15 amino acids. Sequencing was done on a sample of PBMCs. This chain links TRBV9 with TRBJ1-3; the D is unclear. This TCR was recovered from a woman aged 60-75 years in good health and CMV-seropositive. In DNA form, the CDR3 reads TGTGCCAGCAGCGTAGAGGCGGTCTCTGGAAACACCATATATTTT. Protein sequence: CASSVEAVSGNTIYF.